This TCR beta chain was sequenced during a study of blood T cell repertoires in COVID-19. Study-level background: In each case, the material was cDNA or gDNA derived from T cells, B-cell-depleted T cells, or PBMCs.

This clone was seen once. The germline CDR1 and CDR2 sequences are MNHEY and SVGEGT. With 4 bases removed from V and 4 bases from J, the gap between germline ends came to 4 bases. This CDR3 contains 11 residues. Profiling relied on immunoSEQ multiplex PCR, and the TCRdb table lists in-frame clones only, not all of them. The table shows 35,000 to 40,000 clones, with roughly 89% occurring only once. The TCR comes from a man between 60 and 75 years old with active or convalescent COVID-19. This rearrangement joins TRBV6-2 or TRBV6-3 to TRBJ1-2; no clear D. Sample: peripheral blood. Here the CDR3 reads CASSSGYGYTF. The CDR3 DNA sequence: TGTGCCAGCAGTTCAGGCTATGGCTACACCTTC.